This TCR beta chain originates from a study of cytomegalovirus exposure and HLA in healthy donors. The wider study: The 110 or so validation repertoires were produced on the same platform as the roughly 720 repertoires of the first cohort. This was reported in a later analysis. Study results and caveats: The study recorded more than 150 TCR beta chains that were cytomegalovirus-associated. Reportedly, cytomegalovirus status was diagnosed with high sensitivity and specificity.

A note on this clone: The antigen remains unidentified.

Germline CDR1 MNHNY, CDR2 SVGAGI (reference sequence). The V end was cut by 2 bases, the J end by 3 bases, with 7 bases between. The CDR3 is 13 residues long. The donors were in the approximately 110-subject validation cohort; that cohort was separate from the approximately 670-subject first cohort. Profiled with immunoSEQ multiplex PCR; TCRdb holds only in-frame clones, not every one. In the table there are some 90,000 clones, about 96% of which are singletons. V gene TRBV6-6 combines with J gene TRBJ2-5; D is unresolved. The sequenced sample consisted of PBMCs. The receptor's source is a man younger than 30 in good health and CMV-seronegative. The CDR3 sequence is CASSYRYEETQYF. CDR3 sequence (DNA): TGTGCCAGCAGTTACCGGTACGAAGAGACCCAGTACTTC.